This is a list of T cell receptor beta chains from one sample in a study of blood T cell repertoires in COVID-19. Method: immunoSEQ multiplex PCR; TCRdb's copy keeps in-frame clones and lacks some. The sample comprises 150,000 or so clones, around nine tenths of which are singletons, and around 5% rests with the top ten. The sequenced material came from peripheral blood. The receptors come from a human donor in a cohort sampled during active COVID-19. Each CDR3 is given with its conserved first and last residue. Fields, in order: V gene, clone size, J gene, D gene, CDR3 protein, CDR3 DNA. D genes are given only for firm matches. Where a row states a size, it is once, few, many or the class of an expanded clone; other rows omit it.

>TRBV29-1|once|TRBJ2-5|.
CSVRGGEETQYF
TGCAGCGTTCGGGGCGGGGAAGAGACCCAGTACTTC
>TRBV19|.|TRBJ2-7|.
CASGPGTGQYEQYF
TGTGCCAGTGGACCCGGCACAGGGCAATACGAGCAGTACTTC
>TRBV19|.|TRBJ1-1|.
CASTPHSRPEAFF
TGTGCCAGTACCCCACACAGCCGGCCTGAAGCTTTCTTT
>TRBV9|.|TRBJ2-7|.
CASSRQALPYEQYF
TGTGCCAGCAGCCGACAGGCCCTTCCCTACGAGCAGTACTTC
>TRBV7-3|.|TRBJ1-1|.
CASSLSQNTEAFF
TGTGCCAGCAGCTTATCACAAAACACTGAAGCTTTCTTT
>TRBV5-8|once|TRBJ2-7|TRBD1
CASSLVVVTGPSYEQYF
TGTGCCAGCAGCTTGGTAGTTGTGACAGGGCCCTCCTACGAGCAGTACTTC
>TRBV7-2|once|TRBJ1-1|.
CASSLQGNTEAFF
TGTGCCAGCAGCCTACAGGGGAACACTGAAGCTTTCTTT
>TRBV5-1|.|TRBJ2-5|.
CASSLALADQETQYF
TGCGCCAGCAGCTTGGCCTTAGCGGACCAAGAGACCCAGTACTTC
>TRBV7-2|.|TRBJ2-7|TRBD2
CASSLAMGLGEGYEQYF
TGTGCCAGCAGCTTAGCGATGGGACTAGGAGAGGGTTACGAGCAGTACTTC
>TRBV7-9|.|TRBJ1-2|.
CASSSRDSFNYGYTF
TGTGCCAGCAGCTCGAGAGACAGCTTTAACTATGGCTACACCTTC
>TRBV19|.|TRBJ2-7|.
CASRGDFYEQYF
TGTGCCAGTAGAGGGGATTTCTACGAGCAGTACTTC
>TRBV11-3|.|TRBJ1-6|.
CASSVGVSWALHF
TGTGCCAGCAGCGTGGGAGTTTCATGGGCCCTCCACTTT
>TRBV9|.|TRBJ2-5|TRBD1
CASSVMDRGGETQYF
TGTGCCAGCAGCGTGATGGACAGGGGAGGGGAGACCCAGTACTTC